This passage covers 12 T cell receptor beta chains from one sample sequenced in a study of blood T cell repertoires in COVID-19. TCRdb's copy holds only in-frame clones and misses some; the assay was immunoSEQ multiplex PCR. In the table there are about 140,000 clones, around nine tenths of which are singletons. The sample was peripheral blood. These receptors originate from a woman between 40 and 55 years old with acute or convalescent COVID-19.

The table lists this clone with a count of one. CDR3 region: CATSRDSYGYTF. In nucleotides, the CDR3 is TGTGCCACCAGCAGGGACAGCTATGGCTACACCTTC. The chain carries TRBV15 and TRBJ1-2, with D possibly TRBD1 on 6 matching bases. Germline assignment: CDR1 LNHNV and CDR2 YYDKDF (reference sequence). Trimming removed 3 bases at V and 4 bases at J, with 6 bases between. CDR3 length: 12 residues.

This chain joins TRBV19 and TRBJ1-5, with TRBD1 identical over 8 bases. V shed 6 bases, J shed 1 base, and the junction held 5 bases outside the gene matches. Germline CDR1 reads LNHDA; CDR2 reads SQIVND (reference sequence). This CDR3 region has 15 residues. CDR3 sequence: CASSNRGSSNQPQHF. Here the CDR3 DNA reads TGTGCCAGTAGCAACAGGGGGTCAAGCAATCAGCCCCAGCATTTT.

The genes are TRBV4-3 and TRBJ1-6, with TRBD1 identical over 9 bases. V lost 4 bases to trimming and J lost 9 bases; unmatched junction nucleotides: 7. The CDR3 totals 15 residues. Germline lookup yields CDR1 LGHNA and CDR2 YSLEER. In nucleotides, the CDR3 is TGCGCCAGCAGCCCGGACAGGGGATACCCTTCACCCCTCCACTTT. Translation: CASSPDRGYPSPLHF.

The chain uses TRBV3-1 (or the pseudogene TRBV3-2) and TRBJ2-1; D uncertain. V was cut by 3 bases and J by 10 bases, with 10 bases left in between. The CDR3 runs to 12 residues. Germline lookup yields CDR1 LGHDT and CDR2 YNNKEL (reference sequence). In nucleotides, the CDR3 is TGTGCCAGCAGCCATTCAGATGGCGAGCAGTTCTTC. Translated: CASSHSDGEQFF.

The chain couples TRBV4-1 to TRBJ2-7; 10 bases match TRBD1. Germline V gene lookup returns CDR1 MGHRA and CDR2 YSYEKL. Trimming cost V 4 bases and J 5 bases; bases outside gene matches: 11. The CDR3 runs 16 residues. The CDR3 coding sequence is TGCGCCAGCAGCCTCGGTCCGGGACAGGGGTTTGACGAGCAGTACTTC. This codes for CASSLGPGQGFDEQYF.

The CDR3 DNA reads as TGTGCCAGCTCAATGCAACCGGGACTTGGCACAGATACGCAGTATTTT. Translated: CASSMQPGLGTDTQYF. V and J are TRBV7-3 and TRBJ2-3; D possibly corresponds to TRBD2 (6 bases). V was shortened by 8 bases and J by 1 base, with 19 bases between the two germline ends. The CDR3 extends over 16 amino acids. Germline-derived CDR1 and CDR2 are SGHTA and FQGTGA.

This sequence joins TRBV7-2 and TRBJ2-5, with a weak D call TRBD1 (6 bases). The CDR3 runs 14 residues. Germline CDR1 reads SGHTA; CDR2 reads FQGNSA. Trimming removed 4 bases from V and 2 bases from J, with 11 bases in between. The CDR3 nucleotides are TGTGCCAGCAGCTGGGACATGAATCAAGAGACCCAGTACTTC. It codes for CASSWDMNQETQYF.

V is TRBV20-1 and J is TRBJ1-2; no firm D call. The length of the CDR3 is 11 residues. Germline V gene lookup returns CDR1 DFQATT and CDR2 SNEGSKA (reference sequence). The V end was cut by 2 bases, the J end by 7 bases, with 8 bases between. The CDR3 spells CSARHTAGYTF. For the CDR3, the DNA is TGCAGTGCTAGACATACAGCTGGCTACACCTTC.

CDR3 nucleotides: TGTGCCAGCAGCTTGGAGGCCGGGGGAGGCAATCAGCCCCAGCATTTT. Amino acid sequence: CASSLEAGGGNQPQHF. The chain couples TRBV5-5 to TRBJ1-5; D might be TRBD1 (5 bases). Deletions cut 0 bases from V and 2 bases from J, with 12 bases between. This CDR3 is 16 amino acids long. Germline V gene data show CDR1 as SGHKS and CDR2 as YYEKEE (reference sequence).

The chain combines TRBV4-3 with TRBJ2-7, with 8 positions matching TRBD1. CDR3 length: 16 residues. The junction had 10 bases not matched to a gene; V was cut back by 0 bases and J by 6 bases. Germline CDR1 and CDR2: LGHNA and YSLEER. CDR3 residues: CASSQDRTGRRGEQYF. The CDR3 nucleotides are TGCGCCAGCAGCCAAGATCGGACAGGGCGCCGGGGCGAGCAGTACTTC.

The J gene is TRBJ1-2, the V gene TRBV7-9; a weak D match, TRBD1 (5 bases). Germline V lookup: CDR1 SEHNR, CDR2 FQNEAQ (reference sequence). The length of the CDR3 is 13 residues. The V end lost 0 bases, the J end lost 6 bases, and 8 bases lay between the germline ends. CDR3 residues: CASSLALGDGYTF. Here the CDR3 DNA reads TGTGCCAGCAGCTTAGCGCTAGGGGATGGCTACACCTTC.

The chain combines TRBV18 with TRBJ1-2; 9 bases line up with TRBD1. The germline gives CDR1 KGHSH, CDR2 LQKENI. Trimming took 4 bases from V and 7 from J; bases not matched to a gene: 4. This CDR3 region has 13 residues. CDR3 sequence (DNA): TGTGCCAGCTCACTACAGGGGGCGAGTGGCTACACCTTC. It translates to CASSLQGASGYTF.